The clone carrying this TCR beta chain turned up a few times. The same CDR3 is also encoded by other DNA sequences in this sample. The sample originates from a study of control samples from healthy donors and cancer patients. Sequenced by immunoSEQ multiplex PCR; TCRdb stores in-frame clones only, minus some. Among more than 95,000 clones listed, around 89% were seen once. The ends lost 4 bases at V and 5 bases at J; junction bases unmatched: 14. The germline CDR1 and CDR2 sequences are SGHNT and YYREEE (reference sequence). This CDR3 is built from 16 residues. Input material: blood. The rearrangement links TRBV5-4 to TRBJ2-7, with 8 bases fitting TRBD2. This clonotype originated in an older woman in good health. CDR3 protein: CASSLPTPGLGDEQYF. For the CDR3, the DNA is TGTGCCAGCAGCCTACCTACACCGGGACTAGGGGACGAGCAGTACTTC.